The clone carrying this T cell receptor beta chain was seen at least ten times. Its antigen is still unknown. Unique molecular identifiers had been added to the TCR beta cDNA libraries. Some 500,000 cDNA molecules were obtained per 1 to 10 million input T cells. TCRdb passed the PCR reads through MiXCR, listing each CDR3 protein once. This table holds about 800,000 distinct CDR3 sequences, approximately 30% found once. These data originate in a study of post-analysis software for immune sequencing data. The CDR3 contains 14 residues. Looked up from germline, CDR1 is LGHDT and CDR2 is YNNKEL (reference sequence). Study-wide results and caveats: Batch-matched samples strongly co-clustered by F measure. In patients, 4 to 6 TRBV segments were more frequent than in controls, with TRBV5-6, TRBV5-1 and TRBV20-1 among them.

V usage is TRBV3-1 and J usage is TRBJ2-7; D is undetermined. The better agreement between TRBJ2-5 and the DNA end casts doubt on the J call. This clonotype was obtained from a girl under 18 with multiple sclerosis. The source material was blood. The CDR3, as DNA: TGTGCCAGCAGCCAAGGGATCGAGCGCCAGACCCAGTACTTC. The encoded protein is CASSQGIERQTQYF.